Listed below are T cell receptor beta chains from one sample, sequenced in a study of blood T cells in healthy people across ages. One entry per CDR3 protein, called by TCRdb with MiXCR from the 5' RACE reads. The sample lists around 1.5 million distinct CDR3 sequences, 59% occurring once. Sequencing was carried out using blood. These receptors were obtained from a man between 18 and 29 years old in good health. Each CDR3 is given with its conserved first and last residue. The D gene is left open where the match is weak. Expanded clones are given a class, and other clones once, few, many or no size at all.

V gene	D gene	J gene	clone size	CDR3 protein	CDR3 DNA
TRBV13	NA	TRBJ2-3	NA	CASSPGTDSSTDTQYF	TGTGCCAGCAGCCCTGGGACGGACTCTAGCACAGATACGCAGTATTTT
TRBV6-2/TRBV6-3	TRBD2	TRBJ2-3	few	CASSFQTSTSTDTQYF	TGTGCCAGCAGTTTCCAGACTAGCACCAGCACAGATACGCAGTATTTT
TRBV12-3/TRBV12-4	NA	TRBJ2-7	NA	CASRKSGLPTGSSYEQYF	TGTGCCAGCAGAAAATCGGGACTCCCAACTGGTAGCTCCTACGAGCAGTACTTC
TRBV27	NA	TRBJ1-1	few	CASSLSYNSGYGAFF	TGTGCCAGCAGTTTATCCTATAATTCCGGATATGGGGCTTTCTTT
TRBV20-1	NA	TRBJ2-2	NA	CSARGLSFGGGELFF	TGCAGTGCTAGGGGACTCTCCTTTGGTGGCGGGGAGCTGTTTTTT
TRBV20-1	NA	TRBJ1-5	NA	CSARKAGQLNQPQHF	TGCAGTGCTAGAAAAGCGGGACAACTAAATCAGCCCCAGCATTTT
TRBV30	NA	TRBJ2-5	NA	CAWAQETQYF	TGTGCCTGGGCCCAAGAGACCCAGTACTTC
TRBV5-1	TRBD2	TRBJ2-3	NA	CASSPGLAGSRTDTQYF	TGCGCCAGCAGCCCGGGACTAGCGGGGAGCCGCACAGATACGCAGTATTTT
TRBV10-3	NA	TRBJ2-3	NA	CAISLAGNTDTQYF	TGTGCCATCAGCCTTGCAGGAAACACAGATACGCAGTATTTT
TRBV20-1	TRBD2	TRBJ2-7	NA	CSARDEASGSQGQYF	TGCAGTGCTAGAGATGAGGCTAGCGGGAGTCAGGGGCAGTACTTC
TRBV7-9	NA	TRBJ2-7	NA	CASSLALGDEQYF	TGTGCCAGCAGCTTAGCGCTTGGGGACGAGCAGTACTTC
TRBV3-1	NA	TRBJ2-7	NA	CASSQPGSGLKSYEQYF	TGTGCCAGCAGCCAACCGGGGAGCGGGCTGAAGTCCTACGAGCAGTACTTC
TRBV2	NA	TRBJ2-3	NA	CASGKGGSGTDTQYF	TGTGCCAGCGGGAAGGGAGGATCAGGCACAGATACGCAGTATTTT
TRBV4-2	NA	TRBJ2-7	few	CASSQDNGGSRYYEQYF	TGTGCCAGCAGCCAAGATAACGGGGGCAGTAGATACTACGAGCAGTACTTC
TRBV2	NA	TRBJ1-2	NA	CASELDGYTF	TGTGCCAGCGAACTCGATGGCTACACCTTC
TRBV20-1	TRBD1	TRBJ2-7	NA	CSASRTGGTYEQYF	TGCAGTGCTTCCCGGACAGGTGGGACCTACGAGCAGTACTTC
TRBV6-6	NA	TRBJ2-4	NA	CASSYFGTGEQYF	TGTGCCAGCAGTTACTTTGGCACCGGGGAGCAGTACTTC
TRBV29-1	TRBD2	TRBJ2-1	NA	CSVEAGGPSFLTEQFF	TGCAGCGTTGAAGCGGGAGGGCCATCTTTCTTAACTGAGCAGTTCTTC
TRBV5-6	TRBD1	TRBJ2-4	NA	CASSFGTGLNIQYF	TGTGCCAGCAGCTTTGGGACAGGGCTTAACATTCAGTACTTC
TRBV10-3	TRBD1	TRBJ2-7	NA	CAISAPQGPSSYEQYF	TGTGCCATCAGTGCACCACAGGGGCCTAGCTCCTACGAGCAGTACTTC
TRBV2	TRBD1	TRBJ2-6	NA	CASSAGQTSGANVLTF	TGTGCCAGCAGTGCGGGACAGACCTCTGGGGCCAACGTCCTGACTTTC
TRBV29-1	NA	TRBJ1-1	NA	CSVGQVRTEAFF	TGCAGCGTTGGACAGGTGAGGACTGAAGCTTTCTTT
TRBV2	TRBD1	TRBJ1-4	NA	CASRDRGNNEKLFF	TGTGCCAGCAGGGACAGGGGGAATAATGAAAAACTGTTTTTT
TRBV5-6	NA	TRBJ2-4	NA	CASSFYSPLAKNIQYF	TGTGCCAGCAGCTTCTACAGTCCACTAGCCAAAAACATTCAGTACTTC
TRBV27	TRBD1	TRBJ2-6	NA	CASSSWTGGAGANVLTF	TGTGCCAGCAGTTCCTGGACAGGGGGCGCTGGGGCCAACGTCCTGACTTTC
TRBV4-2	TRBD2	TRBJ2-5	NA	CASSQDTQREGETQYF	TGTGCCAGCAGCCAAGATACCCAGCGGGAGGGCGAGACCCAGTACTTC
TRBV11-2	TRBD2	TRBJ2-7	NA	CASSPRDYPQTYEQYF	TGTGCCAGCAGCCCGCGGGACTACCCACAGACCTACGAGCAGTACTTC
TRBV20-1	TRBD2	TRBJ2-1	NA	CSARHPRSSGFYNEQFF	TGCAGTGCTAGACACCCGCGGTCTAGCGGGTTCTACAATGAGCAGTTCTTC
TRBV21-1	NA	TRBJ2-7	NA	CASSKARRGQNYEQYF	TGTGCCAGCAGCAAAGCGCGCAGGGGGCAAAACTACGAGCAGTACTTC
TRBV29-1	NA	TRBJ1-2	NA	CSVEGRGLANYGYTF	TGCAGCGTTGAAGGTCGTGGGTTAGCTAACTATGGCTACACCTTC
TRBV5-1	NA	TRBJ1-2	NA	CASSSNAEGYTF	TGCGCCAGCAGTTCAAACGCGGAGGGCTACACCTTC
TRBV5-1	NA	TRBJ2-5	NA	CASSQGGGKQETKYF	TGCGCCAGCAGCCAAGGGGGGGGCAAGCAAGAGACCAAGTACTTC
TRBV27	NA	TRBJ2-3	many	CASSWRGAADTQYF	TGTGCCAGCAGCTGGAGGGGAGCGGCAGATACGCAGTATTTT
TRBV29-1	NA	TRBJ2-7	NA	CSVESSYNEQYF	TGCAGCGTTGAGAGCTCCTACAATGAGCAGTACTTC
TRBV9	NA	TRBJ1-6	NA	CASSVGIHNPPLHF	TGTGCCAGCAGCGTAGGAATCCATAATCCACCCCTCCACTTT
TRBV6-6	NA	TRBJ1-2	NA	CASETAAGYTF	TGTGCCAGTGAGACAGCGGCCGGCTACACCTTC
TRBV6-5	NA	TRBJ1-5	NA	CASSPRWDSSRQPQHF	TGTGCCAGCAGTCCTAGGTGGGACTCGTCGAGGCAGCCCCAGCATTTT
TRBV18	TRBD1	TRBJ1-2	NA	CASSTMSTGAYGYTF	TGTGCCAGCTCAACGATGTCGACAGGGGCCTATGGCTACACCTTC
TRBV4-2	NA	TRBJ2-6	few	CASSRPERISGANVLTF	TGTGCCAGCAGCCGCCCAGAAAGAATCTCTGGGGCCAACGTCCTGACTTTC
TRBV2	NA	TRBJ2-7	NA	CAIEVAPYEQYF	TGTGCCATAGAAGTAGCACCCTACGAGCAGTACTTC
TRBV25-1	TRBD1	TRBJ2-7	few	CASLGSTGQGPYEQYF	TGTGCCAGCTTAGGCTCGACCGGACAGGGACCCTACGAGCAGTACTTC